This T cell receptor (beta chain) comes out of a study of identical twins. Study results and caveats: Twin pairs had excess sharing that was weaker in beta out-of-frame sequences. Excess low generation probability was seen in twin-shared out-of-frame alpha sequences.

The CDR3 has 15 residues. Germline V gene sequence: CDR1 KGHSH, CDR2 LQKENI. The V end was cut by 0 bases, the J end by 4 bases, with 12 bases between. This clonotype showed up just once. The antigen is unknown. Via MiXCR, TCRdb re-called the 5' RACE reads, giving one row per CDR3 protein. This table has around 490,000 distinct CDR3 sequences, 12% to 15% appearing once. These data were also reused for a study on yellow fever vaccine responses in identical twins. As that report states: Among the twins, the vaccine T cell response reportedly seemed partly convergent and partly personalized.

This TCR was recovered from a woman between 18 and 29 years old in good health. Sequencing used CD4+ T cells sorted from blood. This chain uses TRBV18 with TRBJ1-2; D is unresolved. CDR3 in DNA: TGTGCCAGCTCACCACCCGAGGGAGGTACCTATGGCTACACCTTC. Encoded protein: CASSPPEGGTYGYTF. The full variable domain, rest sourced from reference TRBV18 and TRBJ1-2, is NAGVMQNPRHLVRRRGQEARLRCSPMKGHSHVYWYRQLPEEGLKFMVYLQKENIIDESGMPKERFSAEFPKEGPSILRIQQVVRGDSAAYFCASSPPEGGTYGYTFGSGTRLTVV.